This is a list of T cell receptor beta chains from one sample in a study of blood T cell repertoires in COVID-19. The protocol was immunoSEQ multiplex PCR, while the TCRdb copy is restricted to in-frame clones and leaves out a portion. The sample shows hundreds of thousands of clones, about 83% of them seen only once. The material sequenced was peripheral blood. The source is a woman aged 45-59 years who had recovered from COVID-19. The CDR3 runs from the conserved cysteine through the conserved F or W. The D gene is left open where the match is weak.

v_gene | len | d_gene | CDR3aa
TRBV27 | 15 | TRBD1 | CASSLYADRGAEAFF
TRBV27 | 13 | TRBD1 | CASANRGGETQYF
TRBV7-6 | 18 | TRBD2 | CASSSGLAGSASYNEQFF
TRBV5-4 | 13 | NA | CASSQDREETQYF
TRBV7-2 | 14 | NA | CASSLAGDNSPLHF
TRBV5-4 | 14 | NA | CASSPRTDTDTQYF
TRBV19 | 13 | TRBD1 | CASKGQGHGELFF
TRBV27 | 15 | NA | CASSLSTVSSYEQYF
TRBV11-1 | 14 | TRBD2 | CASSPTSFYNEQFF
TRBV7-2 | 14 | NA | CASTARRANQPQHF
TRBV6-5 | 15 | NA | CASSSPGLPGIEQFF
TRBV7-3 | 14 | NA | CASSSLERADGQYF
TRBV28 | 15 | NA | CASRAEEQRNQPQHF
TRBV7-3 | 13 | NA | CASSLGLANEQFF
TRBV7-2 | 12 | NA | CASNKIPYEQYF
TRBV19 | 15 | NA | CASTPDGGYQETQYF
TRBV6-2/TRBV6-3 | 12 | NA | CASSSPLYEQYF
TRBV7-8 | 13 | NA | CASSRQVQETQYF
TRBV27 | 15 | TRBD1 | CASSLLGQGHNEQFF
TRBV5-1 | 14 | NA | CASSPLQGSYGYTF
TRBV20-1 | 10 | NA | CSARDNGYTF
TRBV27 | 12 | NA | CASSSVNTEAFF
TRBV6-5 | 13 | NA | CASTRTANTEAFF
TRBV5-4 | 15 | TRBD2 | CASSLRTSGTGELFF
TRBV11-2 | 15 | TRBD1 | CASSRGQGAGNEQFF
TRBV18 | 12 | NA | CASSRGNTEAFF
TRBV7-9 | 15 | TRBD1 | CASRATGGFPYEQYF
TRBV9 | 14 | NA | CASSVWRGTDTQYF
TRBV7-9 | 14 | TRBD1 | CASDQTGGGRKLFF
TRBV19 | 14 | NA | CASSGQSTSSPLHF
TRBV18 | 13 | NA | CASSPGRNQPQHF
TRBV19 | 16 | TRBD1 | CASSRKTGETKNIQYF
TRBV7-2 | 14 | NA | CASSFSGEGITAFF
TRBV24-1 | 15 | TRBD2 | CATSRGGANTGELFF
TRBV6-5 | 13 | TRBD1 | CASYLQGATEAFF
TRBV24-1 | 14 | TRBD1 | CATSDPGLQGEQFF
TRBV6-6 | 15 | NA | CASSSTHSPTYEQYF
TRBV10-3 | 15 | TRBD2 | CAISEFTSGRNEQFF
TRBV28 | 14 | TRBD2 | CASSLSGAYNEQFF
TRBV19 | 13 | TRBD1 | CASSRDRGTEAFF
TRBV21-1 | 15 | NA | CASSARRVLSGVLTF
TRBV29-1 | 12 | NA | CSVAGSNQPQHF
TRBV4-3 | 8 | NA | CASSQVRF
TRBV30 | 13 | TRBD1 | CAWSVDRAEKLFF
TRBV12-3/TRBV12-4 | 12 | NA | CASSLSVYEQYF
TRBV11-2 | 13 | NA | CASSSQRETEAFF
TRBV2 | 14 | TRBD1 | CASGRQGMNTEAFF
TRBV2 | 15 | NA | CASSEGLLLNYGYTF
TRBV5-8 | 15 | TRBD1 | CASSAGQVPNYGYTF
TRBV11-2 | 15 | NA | CASSPRTPNPYEQYF
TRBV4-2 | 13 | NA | CASSRGDTGELFF
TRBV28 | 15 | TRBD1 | CASSPGTGGIYGYTF
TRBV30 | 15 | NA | CAWSTAGQTGNTIYF
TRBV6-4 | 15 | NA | CASSEGQGSYNEQFF
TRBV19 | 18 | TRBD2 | CASSSWGVSSGRADTQYF